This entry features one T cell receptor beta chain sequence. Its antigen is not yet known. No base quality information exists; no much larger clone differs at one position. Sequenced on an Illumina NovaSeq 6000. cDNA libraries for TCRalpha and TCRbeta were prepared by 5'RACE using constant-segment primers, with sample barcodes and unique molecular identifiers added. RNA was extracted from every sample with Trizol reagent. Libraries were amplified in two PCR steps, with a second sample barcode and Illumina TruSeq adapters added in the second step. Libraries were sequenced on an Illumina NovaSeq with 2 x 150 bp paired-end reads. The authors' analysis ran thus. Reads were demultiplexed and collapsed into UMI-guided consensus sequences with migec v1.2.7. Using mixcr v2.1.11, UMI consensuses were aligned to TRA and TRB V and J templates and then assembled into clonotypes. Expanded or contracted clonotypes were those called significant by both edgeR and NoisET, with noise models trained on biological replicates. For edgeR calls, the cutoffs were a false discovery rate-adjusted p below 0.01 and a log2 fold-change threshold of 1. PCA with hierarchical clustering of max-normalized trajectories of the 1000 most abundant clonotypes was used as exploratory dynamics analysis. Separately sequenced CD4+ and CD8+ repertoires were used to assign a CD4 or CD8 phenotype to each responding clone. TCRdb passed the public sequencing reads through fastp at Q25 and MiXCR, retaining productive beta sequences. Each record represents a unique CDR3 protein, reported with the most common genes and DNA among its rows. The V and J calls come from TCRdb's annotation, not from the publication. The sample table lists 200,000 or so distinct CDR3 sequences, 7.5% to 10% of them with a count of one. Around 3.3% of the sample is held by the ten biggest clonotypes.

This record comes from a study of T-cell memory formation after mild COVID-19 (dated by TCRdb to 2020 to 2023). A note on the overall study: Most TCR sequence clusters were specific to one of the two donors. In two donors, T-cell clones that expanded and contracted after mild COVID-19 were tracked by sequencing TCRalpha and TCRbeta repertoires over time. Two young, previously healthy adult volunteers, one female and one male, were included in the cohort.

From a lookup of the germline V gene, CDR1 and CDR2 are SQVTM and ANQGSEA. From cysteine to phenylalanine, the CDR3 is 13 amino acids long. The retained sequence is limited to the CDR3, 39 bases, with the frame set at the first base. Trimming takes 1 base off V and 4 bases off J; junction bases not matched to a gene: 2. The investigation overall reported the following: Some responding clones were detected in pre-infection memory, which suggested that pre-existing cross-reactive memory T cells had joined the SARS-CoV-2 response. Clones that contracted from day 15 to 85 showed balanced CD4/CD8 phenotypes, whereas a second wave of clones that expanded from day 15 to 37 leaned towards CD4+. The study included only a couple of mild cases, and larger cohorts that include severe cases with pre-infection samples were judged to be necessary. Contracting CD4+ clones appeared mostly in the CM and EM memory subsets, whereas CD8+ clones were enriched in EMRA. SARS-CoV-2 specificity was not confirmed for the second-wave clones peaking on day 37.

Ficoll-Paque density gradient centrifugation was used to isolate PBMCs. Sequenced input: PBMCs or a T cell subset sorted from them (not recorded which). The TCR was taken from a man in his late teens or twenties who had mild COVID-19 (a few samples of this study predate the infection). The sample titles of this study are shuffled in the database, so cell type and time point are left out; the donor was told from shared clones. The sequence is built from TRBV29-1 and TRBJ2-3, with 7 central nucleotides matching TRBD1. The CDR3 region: CSVEVGGADTQYF. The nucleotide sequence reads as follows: TGCAGCGTTGAAGTAGGGGGCGCAGATACGCAGTATTTT.